The rows below give T cell receptor beta chains drawn from one sample of a study of blood T cells in healthy people across ages. One entry per CDR3 protein, called by TCRdb with MiXCR from the 5' RACE reads. The data show 1.2 million to 1.5 million distinct CDR3 sequences, with 59% seen just once and over 5.5% held by the top ten. Sequenced material: blood. The receptors derive from a man aged 18 to 29 in good health. Both conserved end residues are part of each CDR3. The D gene is left open where the match is weak. The listing skips clone size in some rows; elsewhere it reads once, few, many or a size class.

d_call,v_call,j_call,clone_size,cdr3_aa,cdr3_nt
.,TRBV12-3/TRBV12-4,TRBJ1-2,.,CASSKVASHDGYTF,TGTGCCAGCAGTAAAGTGGCATCCCACGACGGCTACACCTTC
.,TRBV20-1,TRBJ1-1,.,CSASLLGAVFSEAFF,TGCAGTGCTAGTTTACTGGGGGCGGTCTTTTCTGAAGCTTTCTTT
.,TRBV7-2,TRBJ2-3,.,CASSLAGLGGADTQYF,TGTGCCAGCAGCTTAGCGGGACTCGGAGGGGCAGATACGCAGTATTTT
TRBD2,TRBV29-1,TRBJ2-5,once,CSVEDLRLADGQGTQYF,TGCAGCGTTGAAGATCTTCGACTAGCGGATGGGCAAGGGACCCAGTACTTC
.,TRBV4-3,TRBJ1-6,.,CASSQGPANSPLHF,TGCGCCAGCAGCCAGGGGCCCGCTAATTCACCCCTCCACTTT
TRBD1,TRBV20-1,TRBJ1-4,.,CSARTGGPEKLFF,TGCAGTGCTAGGACAGGGGGCCCTGAAAAACTGTTTTTT
TRBD2,TRBV7-2,TRBJ2-5,.,CASSSPGLEGTQYF,TGTGCCAGCAGCTCCCCGGGACTAGAGGGGACCCAGTACTTC
TRBD2,TRBV5-6,TRBJ2-1,.,CASSSTSVQNYNEQFF,TGTGCCAGCAGCTCAACTAGCGTACAAAACTACAATGAGCAGTTCTTC
TRBD1,TRBV6-6,TRBJ1-6,.,CASSYSYHGQGNSPLHF,TGTGCCAGCAGTTACTCGTACCACGGACAGGGTAATTCACCCCTCCACTTT
.,TRBV6-6,TRBJ2-7,.,CASLGLAGHEQYF,TGTGCCAGCTTGGGGCTAGCAGGACACGAGCAGTACTTC
TRBD1,TRBV4-1,TRBJ2-7,few,CASSQETGTGRYEQYF,TGCGCCAGCAGCCAGGAGACCGGGACAGGGAGATACGAGCAGTACTTC
.,TRBV29-1,TRBJ1-1,.,CSGQSGGNTEAFF,TGCAGCGGACAGTCTGGGGGGAACACTGAAGCTTTCTTT
.,TRBV4-1,TRBJ1-2,few,CASSQAPSGYGYTF,TGCGCCAGCAGCCAAGCTCCTTCAGGGTACGGCTACACCTTC
.,TRBV20-1,TRBJ2-7,few,CSAGGRSEQYF,TGCAGTGCCGGGGGTCGGAGCGAGCAGTACTTC
.,TRBV5-1,TRBJ1-1,.,CASSLTQGEAFF,TGCGCCAGCAGCTTGACGCAGGGAGAAGCTTTCTTT
.,TRBV25-1,TRBJ1-6,.,CASSDKGTAVNSPLHF,TGTGCCAGCAGTGACAAAGGGACTGCCGTAAATTCACCCCTCCACTTT
.,TRBV3-1,TRBJ2-7,.,CASSQDVTHEQYF,TGTGCCAGCAGCCAAGATGTCACCCACGAGCAGTACTTC
TRBD1,TRBV15,TRBJ1-5,once,CATSRSVDRGAFTGNQPQHF,TGTGCCACCAGCAGAAGCGTTGACAGGGGGGCCTTCACTGGCAATCAGCCCCAGCATTTT
TRBD2,TRBV5-1,TRBJ2-1,many,CASSLAGGYREQFF,TGCGCCAGCAGCTTAGCGGGAGGTTATCGGGAGCAGTTCTTC
TRBD1,TRBV4-1,TRBJ2-7,.,CASSQDSQDRGYEQYF,TGCGCCAGCAGCCAAGATTCTCAGGACAGGGGTTACGAGCAGTACTTC
.,TRBV29-1,TRBJ2-7,.,CSVANGHRFEQYF,TGCAGCGTTGCAAACGGACACCGCTTCGAGCAGTACTTC
.,TRBV7-9,TRBJ1-1,.,CAILKFNTEAFF,TGTGCCATCCTCAAATTTAACACTGAAGCTTTCTTT
.,TRBV21-1,TRBJ1-5,.,CASSKWGTSLKAGNQPQHF,TGTGCCAGCAGCAAATGGGGTACCAGCCTCAAAGCCGGCAATCAGCCCCAGCATTTT
.,TRBV7-9,TRBJ2-3,once,CASSPRRLVGDTQYF,TGTGCCAGCAGCCCGCGCAGACTAGTTGGAGATACGCAGTATTTT
.,TRBV6-2/TRBV6-3,TRBJ2-7,few,CASTQDDSFYEQYF,TGTGCCAGCACCCAGGACGACAGCTTCTACGAGCAGTACTTC
TRBD2,TRBV19,TRBJ2-1,.,CASSPPGGSYNEQFF,TGTGCCAGTAGCCCCCCGGGGGGCTCCTACAATGAGCAGTTCTTC
.,TRBV5-1,TRBJ2-3,.,CASSLSERANTYTQYF,TGCGCCAGCAGCTTGTCGGAGCGGGCTAACACATATACGCAGTATTTT
TRBD1,TRBV12-3/TRBV12-4,TRBJ1-5,.,CASSFTRDRVSNQPQHF,TGTGCCAGCAGTTTCACCCGGGACAGGGTTAGCAATCAGCCCCAGCATTTT
.,TRBV12-3/TRBV12-4,TRBJ2-2,.,CASSLGSWEPNTGELFF,TGTGCCAGCAGTTTGGGTTCGTGGGAGCCCAACACCGGGGAGCTGTTTTTT
.,TRBV19,TRBJ1-5,few,CASSIIGQPQHF,TGTGCCAGTAGTATCATTGGTCAGCCCCAGCATTTT
TRBD2,TRBV10-3,TRBJ2-7,.,CAISESGTGGSYEQYF,TGTGCCATCAGTGAGTCGGGTACGGGAGGGTCCTACGAGCAGTACTTC
TRBD1,TRBV20-1,TRBJ1-1,once,CSASRNRGNTEAFF,TGCAGTGCGTCGCGTAACAGGGGAAACACTGAAGCTTTCTTT
TRBD1,TRBV7-9,TRBJ2-7,.,CASSSDRGPPYEQYF,TGTGCCAGCAGCTCCGACAGGGGACCCCCCTACGAGCAGTACTTC
.,TRBV4-1,TRBJ2-1,.,CASSQEGGRWDEQFF,TGCGCCAGCAGCCAAGAAGGGGGTCGCTGGGATGAGCAGTTCTTC
TRBD2,TRBV6-6,TRBJ2-6,.,CACGSGINVLTF,TGTGCCTGCGGGAGCGGAATCAACGTCCTGACTTTC
.,TRBV7-2,TRBJ2-3,.,CASSLGGRARTDTQYF,TGTGCCAGCAGCTTGGGGGGCAGGGCCCGCACAGATACGCAGTATTTT
TRBD2,TRBV12-3/TRBV12-4,TRBJ2-3,.,CASSPTGLPTDTQYF,TGTGCCAGCAGTCCCACGGGACTACCCACAGATACGCAGTATTTT
TRBD2,TRBV27,TRBJ2-5,.,CASRRGLAETQYF,TGTGCCAGCAGGAGGGGACTAGCAGAGACCCAGTACTTC
TRBD1,TRBV29-1,TRBJ1-2,.,CSVGGQGGGFGYTF,TGCAGCGTTGGGGGACAGGGGGGCGGGTTTGGCTACACCTTC
TRBD2,TRBV25-1,TRBJ2-3,few,CASSESKGTRSADTQYF,TGTGCCAGCAGTGAAAGTAAGGGGACTAGGTCTGCAGATACGCAGTATTTT
TRBD1,TRBV4-1,TRBJ2-7,.,CASGDRQGTYEQYF,TGCGCCAGCGGGGACCGACAGGGGACGTACGAGCAGTACTTC
.,TRBV6-1,TRBJ2-1,.,CASSEFANEQFF,TGTGCCAGCAGTGAATTCGCCAATGAGCAGTTCTTC
TRBD2,TRBV2,TRBJ2-3,.,CATSGRTSTDTQYF,TGTGCGACGAGCGGGAGAACTAGCACAGATACGCAGTATTTT
.,TRBV6-1,TRBJ1-2,.,CASSELQTNYGYTF,TGTGCCAGCAGTGAACTTCAGACTAACTATGGCTACACCTTC